This note documents a single TCR beta chain sequence. Its antigen target is currently unknown. No base quality values were provided; no much bigger clone lies one nucleotide off. Sequenced using an Illumina HiSeq 1500. The raw public data were reprocessed by TCRdb itself: fastp quality trimming at Q25, MiXCR clonotype calling, in-frame beta chains only. Each CDR3 protein gets just one entry, which takes the most common genes and DNA from the rows behind it. The sample records roughly 180,000 distinct CDR3 sequences, less than 25% of which are singletons. 25% of the sample is held by the ten biggest clonotypes. The sample's treatment or condition label, in plain terms: in vitro stimulation with specific CMV peptide epitopes to enrich CMV-specific T cells. The source of the sample is a study of T cell repertoires in cytomegalovirus infection (dated by TCRdb to between 2018 and 2021). For the study in its entirety: Peptide stimulations targeted recently identified HLA-C-restricted CMV epitopes, whose presentation resists viral immunomodulation, together with well-studied HLA-B-restricted epitopes. Donor HLA type was relevant to the analysis, because carriage of CMV infection together with the matching HLA type was indicated by public TCR beta signatures. The study at large found these results: Cumulative frequency of public TCR beta family members discriminated carriers of CMV infection plus the relevant HLA type in this cohort and an independent 352-donor cohort. In the ex vivo response, HLA-C-restricted CMV-specific TCR beta clonotypes were dominant, and in two of eight donors the single most frequent clonotype came from this HLA-C-restricted group.

From cysteine to phenylalanine, the CDR3 is 17 amino acids long. The entry retains the CDR3 DNA only, 51 bases that are in frame from base 1. V loses 2 bases at its end and J loses 3 bases; junction bases beyond the gene matches: 10. This TCR derives from a human donor in good health (CMV status not recorded). Some clones in this sample may be carry-over from other donors' samples. Sequenced material: CD8+ T cells from cultured PBMCs, taken from culture after CMV antigen stimulation. The chain is encoded by TRBV12-3 or TRBV12-4 joined to TRBJ2-3, with TRBD1 matching 8 junction bases. The bases read TGTGCCAGCAGTTTACCGTCGACAGGGGAGTTGACAGATACGCAGTATTTT. Translated, this gives CASSLPSTGELTDTQYF.